The clone carrying this T cell receptor beta chain was recorded once. These data belong to a study of CD8 T cells in Susac syndrome. Study-wide context: Sequenced Susac syndrome patients included over 5 with clinically active disease and roughly 8 in remission.

There are 15 residues in the CDR3. The germline V gene has CDR1 SGDLS and CDR2 YYNGEE. V was pared by 0 bases and J by 3 bases, with 1 base of the junction left unmatched. Random hexamers were used to reverse transcribe about 0.45 to 1 ug of RNA. Amplification of TCR beta CDR3 used immunoSEQ multiplex PCR across 54 Vbeta and 13 Jbeta. TCRdb processed the immunoSEQ multiplex PCR reads anew with MiXCR; each CDR3 protein has one entry. The table includes 150,000 to 200,000 distinct CDR3 sequences, roughly 94% detected once. The material sequenced was CD4+ T cells from PBMCs. The TCR sequence derives from a human donor with Susac syndrome. The chain employs TRBV9 and TRBJ2-3; 10 bases align to TRBD2. CDR3 DNA: TGTGCCAGCAGCGTAGCTAGCGGGAGAACAGATACGCAGTATTTT. Translation gives CASSVASGRTDTQYF.